A selection of T cell receptor beta chains follows, all from one sample in a study of PD-L1 blockade in urothelial cancer. Sequencing used immunoSEQ multiplex PCR; TCRdb keeps in-frame clones, though not all of them. The data hold 84,000 or so clones, with about 83% observed a single time. The input for sequencing was PBMCs, taken around atezolizumab (anti-PD-L1) treatment. The receptors were sampled from a man in his sixties with urothelial cancer. Each CDR3 is given with its conserved first and last residue. Size is stated for part of the rows, as once, few or many counts, or as a class when the clone is expanded.

V,size,CDR3
TRBV6-5,NA,CASSYGAETYTDTQYF
TRBV7-9,NA,CASSRTSNGYNEQFF
TRBV7-3,NA,CASSMDRGNYEQYF
TRBV2,NA,CASSDTTSGGQTPYNEQFF
TRBV11-1,few,CASSVWIEAHEQFF
TRBV6-5,NA,CASSTRGVWGEQYF
TRBV28,NA,CASRQTSGRKREQYF
TRBV11-2,once,CASSLLWTGTYEQYF
TRBV2,NA,CARTAGSENTGELFF
TRBV20-1,once,CSAGRYEQYF
TRBV18,NA,CASSPRMVAGGDEQYF
TRBV19,NA,CASGQTNTEAFF
TRBV4-2,once,CASSPTANYGYTF
TRBV18,NA,CASSPRRQGGDYGYTF
TRBV29-1,NA,CSGGLYNEQFF
TRBV6-4,NA,CASSPNPTDSLDGYTF
TRBV5-4,NA,CASRPDSSMNTEAFF
TRBV6-5,NA,CASSYGGTALGKLFF
TRBV5-1,NA,CASSPSGNSYNEQFF
TRBV30,NA,CAWSRDSGANVLTF
TRBV25-1,NA,CASSEGLAGTETQYF
TRBV5-1,NA,CASSFYRDRGGITEAFF
TRBV9,NA,CASNKVERNEQFF